Listed here are 27 T cell receptor beta chains from one sample, sequenced in a study of blood T cell repertoires in COVID-19. Profiled with immunoSEQ multiplex PCR; TCRdb holds only in-frame clones, not every one. The sample records 400,000 to 450,000 clones, 85% to 90% being singletons. Input material: PBMCs or T cells enriched from blood (not recorded which). These receptors were collected from a young man who had recovered from COVID-19.

Only one count was recorded for this clone. CDR3 sequence (DNA): TGTGCCACTAACCCCACAGGGAGCACCGGGGAGCTGTTTTTT. Protein sequence: CATNPTGSTGELFF. The chain uses TRBV28 and TRBJ2-2; TRBD1 might be the D (6 bases). The CDR3 sequence is 14 residues long. The germline CDR1 and CDR2 sequences are MDHEN and SYDVKM. V lost 10 bases and J lost 4, with 16 bases in between.

V is TRBV30 and J is TRBJ1-2, with D unclear. Trimming stripped 8 bases from V and 4 bases from J, with 11 bases between. The CDR3 runs 11 residues. Germline assignment: CDR1 GTSNPN and CDR2 SVGIG (reference sequence). The DNA for the CDR3 is TGTGCCCGAACAGTACCCTATGGCTACACCTTC. Protein: CARTVPYGYTF. Based on the CDR3 plus reference TRBV30 and TRBJ1-2, the full variable domain is SQTIHQWPATLVQPVGSPLSLECTVEGTSNPNLYWYRQAAGRGLQLLFYSVGIGQISSEVPQNLSASRPQDRQFILSSKKLLLSDSGFYLCARTVPYGYTFGSGTRLTVV.

This clone occurred once. The chain is built from TRBV24-1 and TRBJ2-6; TRBD1 matches at 9 bases. Germline trimming cut 7 bases from V and 3 bases from J; bases unmatched to any gene: 15. Germline V gene data show CDR1 as KGHDR and CDR2 as SFDVKD. The CDR3 spans 19 residues. The CDR3 coding sequence is TGTGCCACCAGCCCCATGGGAGGAGGGACAGGGCTTGGGGCCAACGTCCTGACTTTC. The encoded protein is CATSPMGGGTGLGANVLTF.

The rearrangement uses TRBV29-1 and TRBJ2-1; TRBD1 aligns across 8 bases. This CDR3 spans 18 amino acids. CDR1 SQVTM and CDR2 ANQGSEA come from the germline V gene. The V gene end was trimmed by 2 bases and the J gene end by 6 bases; junction bases not matched to a gene: 18. This CDR3 reads CSVESRISRDRRANEQFF. CDR3 DNA: TGCAGCGTTGAATCCCGTATCTCAAGGGACAGGAGGGCCAATGAGCAGTTCTTC.

The V gene is TRBV15, the J gene TRBJ2-1, with D possibly TRBD2 on 5 matching bases. There are 14 residues in the CDR3. V shed 9 bases and J shed 0 bases, with 12 bases lying between them. Germline loops: CDR1 LNHNV, CDR2 YYDKDF (reference sequence). The CDR3 sequence: CATKLGSSYNEQFF. DNA for the CDR3: TGTGCCACTAAATTAGGGAGCTCCTACAATGAGCAGTTCTTC.

The chain has TRBV4-2 and TRBJ1-5; D not certain. Trimming shortened V by 0 bases and J by 3 bases, and 12 bases separated the two germline ends. The CDR3 covers 16 residues. The V gene's germline CDR1 is LGHNA and CDR2 YNFKEQ. In nucleotides, the CDR3 is TGTGCCAGCAGCCAAGACGAGGGTTCCCACAATCAGCCCCAGCATTTT. This gives the protein CASSQDEGSHNQPQHF.

The chain combines TRBV18 with TRBJ2-7; perhaps TRBD1 as D (6 bases). CDR1 and CDR2 (germline): KGHSH, LQKENI. V was shortened by 4 bases and J by 3 bases, with 13 bases between the two germline ends. CDR3 size: 14 residues. CDR3 in DNA: TGTGCCAGCTCACTTTCCCGGGACAACTACGAGCAGTACTTC. It encodes CASSLSRDNYEQYF.

The chain combines TRBV4-1 with TRBJ1-2, with D unresolved. The CDR3 covers 16 residues. Trimming took 0 bases from V and 4 from J, leaving 15 bases between them. CDR1 and CDR2 from the germline V gene are MGHRA and YSYEKL. As DNA, the CDR3 is TGCGCCAGCAGCCAAGAATTGGGCCGGCTGGGCTATGGCTACACCTTC. Residues: CASSQELGRLGYGYTF.

The chain couples TRBV28 to TRBJ2-3; 10 positions agree with TRBD1. The CDR3 covers 18 residues. Germline lookup yields CDR1 MDHEN and CDR2 SYDVKM. J lost 4 bases, V lost 2 bases, and 12 bases had no gene match. The CDR3 DNA reads TGTGCCAGCAGTTTAAGTAGGGTCGCGGGACAGGGGCCAGATACGCAGTATTTT. It translates to CASSLSRVAGQGPDTQYF.

This clone was seen more than once but under ten times. V and J are TRBV18 and TRBJ1-5; the match to TRBD1 covers 7 bases. CDR1 and CDR2 from the germline V gene are KGHSH and LQKENI. The CDR3 loop spans 15 amino acids. The V gene end was trimmed by 5 bases and the J gene end by 5 bases; junction bases not matched to a gene: 9. The CDR3 sequence is CASSFQTGLDQPQHF. The CDR3 DNA reads as TGTGCCAGCTCATTCCAGACAGGGCTCGATCAGCCCCAGCATTTT.

CDR3 sequence (DNA): TGCAGCGTTAGGGAGGGCTACGAGCAGTACTTC. It specifies CSVREGYEQYF. The gene calls are TRBV29-1 and TRBJ2-7; 7 bases fit TRBD2. The length of the CDR3 is 11 residues. Germline V lookup: CDR1 SQVTM, CDR2 ANQGSEA. Trimming took 5 bases from V and 3 from J; bases not matched to a gene: 1.

V usage is TRBV10-3 and J usage is TRBJ2-1; 8 bases are shared with TRBD2. The V segment lost 2 bases and the J segment 8 bases; nucleotides outside the gene matches: 5. CDR1 is ENHRY, CDR2 SYGVKD, per germline. The CDR3 has 14 amino acids. The CDR3 region has the DNA TGTGCCATCAGTGAGAGCGGGAGTGGTTATGAGCAGTTCTTC. Translated: CAISESGSGYEQFF.

The chain has TRBV27 and TRBJ2-3; D might be TRBD2 (6 bases). Per the germline V gene, CDR1 is MNHEY and CDR2 is SMNVEV (reference sequence). CDR3 length equals 15 residues. V lost 5 bases and J 6 bases, leaving 18 bases between the germline ends. CDR3 in amino acids: CASSTGLELVDTQYF. The CDR3 DNA sequence: TGTGCCAGCAGTACGGGACTGGAGTTGGTGGATACGCAGTATTTT.

This sequence joins TRBV7-8 and TRBJ1-5, with D possibly TRBD1 on 5 matching bases. CDR1 and CDR2 (germline): SGHVS, FQNEAQ. The CDR3 is 13 amino acids. Trimming removed 5 bases from V and 9 bases from J, with 14 bases in between. In nucleotides, the CDR3 is TGTGCCAGCAGCCGGGGAGGGGCCGGGCCCCAGCATTTT. It is translated as CASSRGGAGPQHF.

This chain uses TRBV19 with TRBJ1-5, with 8 bases fitting TRBD1. Germline loops: CDR1 LNHDA, CDR2 SQIVND (reference sequence). The CDR3 covers 14 residues. J lost 3 bases, V lost 7 bases, and 5 bases had no gene match. As DNA, the CDR3 is TGTGCCAGTAAGGACAGGGTCAACAATCAGCCCCAGCATTTT. Amino acids: CASKDRVNNQPQHF.

The count of this clone is one. This rearrangement joins TRBV28 to TRBJ2-2; TRBD1 matches 7 bases. Unmatched junction bases numbered 4, after V lost 6 bases and J lost 6 bases. Per the germline V gene, CDR1 is MDHEN and CDR2 is SYDVKM. The CDR3 runs 13 residues. CDR3 sequence (DNA): TGTGCCAGCAGCCCAGGGGGTTCCGGGGAGCTGTTTTTT. Its protein is CASSPGGSGELFF.

The chain links TRBV4-2 to TRBJ2-7; D remains unclear. Per germline, CDR1 LGHNA and CDR2 YNFKEQ. There are 15 residues in the CDR3. Trimming took 0 bases from V and 2 from J, leaving 11 bases between them. CDR3 sequence: CASSQDQPGTYEQYF. The CDR3 DNA reads as TGTGCCAGCAGCCAAGATCAACCCGGTACCTACGAGCAGTACTTC.

In its sample, this clone was seen once. The chain joins TRBV19 to TRBJ2-3, with D perhaps matching TRBD1 (5 bases). Germline assignment: CDR1 LNHDA and CDR2 SQIVND (reference sequence). V lost 6 bases, J lost 7 bases, and 20 bases lay in between. This CDR3 has 15 residues. The CDR3 spells CASSLSWGGTNTQYF. The CDR3 DNA sequence: TGTGCCAGTAGCCTATCCTGGGGCGGCACGAATACGCAGTATTTT.

V usage is TRBV18 and J usage is TRBJ1-2; D not certain. V lost 0 bases and J 7 bases, leaving 6 bases between the germline ends. The CDR3 has 12 amino acids. Germline CDR1 reads KGHSH; CDR2 reads LQKENI. The CDR3: CASSPPGGGYTF. The CDR3 DNA reads as TGTGCCAGCTCACCACCGGGAGGTGGCTACACCTTC.

V and J are TRBV4-2 and TRBJ2-2, with TRBD2 identical over 13 bases. The CDR3 covers 17 residues. Germline CDR1 is LGHNA and CDR2 is YNFKEQ. V was clipped by 1 base and J by 3 bases; unmatched bases: 2. The CDR3 region has the DNA TGTGCCAGCAGCCAAGGCGGGACTAGCGGGGACACCGGGGAGCTGTTTTTT. This translates into CASSQGGTSGDTGELFF.

The CDR3, as DNA: TGCGCCAGCAGCTTGCCAGTCTCCTACAATGAGCAGTTCTTC. It codes for CASSLPVSYNEQFF. The chain carries TRBV5-1 and TRBJ2-1, with D hard to call. Trimming removed 1 base at V and 0 bases at J, with 5 bases between. Germline CDR1 SGHRS, CDR2 YFSETQ. This CDR3 has 14 residues.

The chain uses TRBV7-2 and TRBJ2-3; no firm D call. The CDR3 totals 13 residues. V was pared by 0 bases and J by 6 bases, with 7 bases between. Looked up from germline, CDR1 is SGHTA and CDR2 is FQGNSA. This CDR3 is CASSLALTDTQYF. CDR3 nucleotides: TGTGCCAGCAGCTTAGCCCTAACGGATACGCAGTATTTT. Based on the CDR3 plus reference TRBV7-2 and TRBJ2-3, the full variable domain is GAGVSQSPSNKVTEKGKDVELRCDPISGHTALYWYRQSLGQGLEFLIYFQGNSAPDKSGLPSDRFSAERTGGSVSTLTIQRTQQEDSAVYLCASSLALTDTQYFGPGTRLTVL.

This sequence joins TRBV5-1 and TRBJ2-1; D remains ambiguous. From germline, CDR1 is SGHRS and CDR2 YFSETQ. With 1 base removed from V and 0 bases from J, the gap between germline ends came to 14 bases. The CDR3 is 17 residues long. The CDR3 nucleotides read TGCGCCAGCAGCTTGAATTTCGAGGTGAGCTCCTACAATGAGCAGTTCTTC. Translated: CASSLNFEVSSYNEQFF. The full variable domain, rest sourced from reference TRBV5-1 and TRBJ2-1, is KAGVTQTPRYLIKTRGQQVTLSCSPISGHRSVSWYQQTPGQGLQFLFEYFSETQRNKGNFPGRFSGRQFSNSRSEMNVSTLELGDSALYLCASSLNFEVSSYNEQFFGPGTRLTVL.

The V and J genes are TRBV11-3 and TRBJ2-3; TRBD2 might be the D (5 bases). This CDR3 is 13 amino acids long. Germline loops: CDR1 SGHNT, CDR2 YENEEA. Trimming cost V 5 bases and J 0 bases, with 6 bases left between them. The CDR3 region is CASSPGSTDTQYF. CDR3 DNA sequence: TGTGCCAGCAGCCCGGGGAGCACAGATACGCAGTATTTT.

The CDR3, as DNA: TGTGCCAGCAGGAACAGGGAATTGGTTAATGAAAAACTGTTTTTT. Translated: CASRNRELVNEKLFF. The J gene is TRBJ1-4, the V gene TRBV2, with D tentatively TRBD1 (6 bases). Between the trimmed V and J ends, which lost 6 bases and 4 bases, there was a span of 15 bases. Germline assignment: CDR1 SNHLY and CDR2 FYNNEI. The CDR3 length is 15 residues. The full variable domain, completed using reference TRBV2 and TRBJ1-4, is EPEVTQTPSHQVTQMGQEVILRCVPISNHLYFYWYRQILGQKVEFLVSFYNNEISEKSEIFDDQFSVERPDGSNFTLKIRSTKLEDSAMYFCASRNRELVNEKLFFGSGTQLSVL.

In this sample, this clone turned up once. V and J are TRBV18 and TRBJ2-1; D might be TRBD2 (6 bases). From germline, CDR1 is KGHSH and CDR2 LQKENI. The CDR3 extends over 14 amino acids. V was trimmed by 8 bases and J by 5 bases, leaving 16 bases between them. CDR3 amino acids: CASQPGVADNEQFF. The DNA of the CDR3 is TGTGCCAGCCAACCGGGTGTAGCGGACAATGAGCAGTTCTTC. Combining the CDR3 with reference TRBV18 and TRBJ2-1 gives the whole variable domain NAGVMQNPRHLVRRRGQEARLRCSPMKGHSHVYWYRQLPEEGLKFMVYLQKENIIDESGMPKERFSAEFPKEGPSILRIQQVVRGDSAAYFCASQPGVADNEQFFGPGTRLTVL.

This chain joins TRBV30 and TRBJ1-1; 7 bases are shared with TRBD1. The CDR3 sequence is 13 residues long. From germline, CDR1 is GTSNPN and CDR2 SVGIG (reference sequence). With V trimmed by 0 bases and J by 6 bases, 4 bases remained unmatched. CDR3 DNA: TGTGCCTGGAGTGTAGAGGGGGCGGCTGAAGCTTTCTTT. Translation gives CAWSVEGAAEAFF.